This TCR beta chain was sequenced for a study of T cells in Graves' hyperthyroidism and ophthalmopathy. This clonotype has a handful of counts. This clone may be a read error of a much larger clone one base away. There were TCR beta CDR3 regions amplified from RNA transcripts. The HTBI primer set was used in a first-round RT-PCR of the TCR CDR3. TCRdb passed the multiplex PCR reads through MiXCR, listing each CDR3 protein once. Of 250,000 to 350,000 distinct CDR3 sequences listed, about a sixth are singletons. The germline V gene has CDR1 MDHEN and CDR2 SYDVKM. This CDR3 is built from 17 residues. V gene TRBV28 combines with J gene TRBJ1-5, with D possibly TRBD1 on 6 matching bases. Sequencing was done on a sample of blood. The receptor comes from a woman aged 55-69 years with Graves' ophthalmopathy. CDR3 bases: TGTGCCAGCAGTACCGGGACGTTCCAGGGGAGCAATCGGCCCCAGCATTTT. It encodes CASSTGTFQGSNRPQHF.